This T cell receptor beta chain was profiled in a study of glioma-infiltrating T cells. This clonotype showed up many times. Using RNA template, CDR3s of TCR alpha and beta were amplified with iRepertoire arm-PCR. TCRdb itself ran the multiplex PCR reads through MiXCR, one entry per CDR3 protein. The table shows some 180,000 distinct CDR3 sequences, with roughly 32% occurring only once. What was sequenced was glioma tissue, nonneoplastic brain tissue, or PBMCs (not recorded which). This receptor was identified in a human donor with low-grade glioma or glioblastoma, undergoing nonglioma brain surgery, or in good health (not recorded which).

The CDR3 reads CASGGSSLTKNIQYF. CDR3 nucleotide sequence: TGTGCCAGCGGAGGATCTTCCCTGACCAAAAACATTCAGTACTTC. J is TRBJ2-4 and V is TRBV6-1, with D possibly matching TRBD2 (5 bases). This CDR3 spans 15 amino acids. Germline V lookup: CDR1 MNHNS, CDR2 SASEGT. The V end lost 8 bases, the J end lost 2 bases, and 16 bases lay between the germline ends.